The 4 T cell receptor beta chains below all came from one sample that was sequenced in a study of cytotoxic CD8 clonotypes in ibrutinib-treated CLL. Produced via immunoSEQ multiplex PCR; TCRdb's table is partial and in-frame only. Among 270,000 or so clones listed, approximately 76% were seen once. The specimen comprised PBMCs, sampled at disease progression, from a patient treated with ibrutinib. The receptors were gathered from a human donor with chronic lymphocytic leukemia.

The rearrangement links TRBV4-1 to TRBJ1-2, with D tentatively TRBD1 (6 bases). V dropped 4 bases and J dropped 2 bases, with 11 bases sitting between them. Germline CDR1 reads MGHRA; CDR2 reads YSYEKL. The CDR3 is made up of 14 amino acids. CDR3 residues: CASSLHGQNYGYTF. The CDR3 DNA reads as TGCGCCAGCAGCCTGCACGGACAGAACTATGGCTACACCTTC.

V gene TRBV5-1 combines with J gene TRBJ2-3; D may be TRBD1 (6 bases). The CDR3 length is 14 residues. Trimming left V 4 bases short and J 3 bases short, with 12 bases between. Germline CDR1 reads SGHRS; CDR2 reads YFSETQ. The CDR3 DNA follows: TGCGCCAGCAGCATGGGGGCAGGGACAGATACGCAGTATTTT. Amino acid sequence: CASSMGAGTDTQYF.

The V and J genes are TRBV4-1 and TRBJ1-5; 8 positions match TRBD1. Trimming took 0 bases from V and 11 from J; bases not matched to a gene: 6. The germline CDR1 and CDR2 sequences are MGHRA and YSYEKL. The length of the CDR3 is 14 residues. This chain's CDR3 is CASSQEGQARAQHF. In DNA form, the CDR3 reads TGCGCCAGCAGCCAAGAGGGACAGGCCAGGGCCCAGCATTTT.

The chain links TRBV4-3 to TRBJ2-2; D unresolved. Germline V gene data show CDR1 as LGHNA and CDR2 as YSLEER. The CDR3 covers 13 residues. V was trimmed by 0 bases and J by 4 bases, leaving 3 bases between them. The DNA of the CDR3 is TGCGCCAGCAGCCAAGATAGCACCGGGGAGCTGTTTTTT. It is translated as CASSQDSTGELFF.